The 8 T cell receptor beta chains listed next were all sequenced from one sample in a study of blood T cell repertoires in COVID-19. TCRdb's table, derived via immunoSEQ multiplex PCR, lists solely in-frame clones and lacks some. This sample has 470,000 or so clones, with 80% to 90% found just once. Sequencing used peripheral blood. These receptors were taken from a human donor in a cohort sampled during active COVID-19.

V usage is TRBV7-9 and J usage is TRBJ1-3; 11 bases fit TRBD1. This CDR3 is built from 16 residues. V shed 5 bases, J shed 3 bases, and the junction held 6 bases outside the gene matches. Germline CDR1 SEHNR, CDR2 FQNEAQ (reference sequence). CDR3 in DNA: TGTGCCAGCAGCCCCGGACAGGGGGCTGGTGGAAACACCATATATTTT. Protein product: CASSPGQGAGGNTIYF.

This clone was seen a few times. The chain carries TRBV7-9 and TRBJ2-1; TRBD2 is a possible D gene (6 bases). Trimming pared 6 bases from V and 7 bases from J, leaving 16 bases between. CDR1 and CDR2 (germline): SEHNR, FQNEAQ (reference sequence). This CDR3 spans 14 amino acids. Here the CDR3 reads CASSDRRDWNEQFF. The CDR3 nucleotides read TGTGCCAGCAGTGATAGGAGGGATTGGAATGAGCAGTTCTTC.

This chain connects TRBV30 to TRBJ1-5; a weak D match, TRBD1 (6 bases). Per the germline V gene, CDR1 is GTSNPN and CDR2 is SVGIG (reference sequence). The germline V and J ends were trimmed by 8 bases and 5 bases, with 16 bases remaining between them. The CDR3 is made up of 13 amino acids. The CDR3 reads CALAKGVDQPQHF. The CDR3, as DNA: TGTGCCCTAGCAAAGGGGGTCGATCAGCCCCAGCATTTT.

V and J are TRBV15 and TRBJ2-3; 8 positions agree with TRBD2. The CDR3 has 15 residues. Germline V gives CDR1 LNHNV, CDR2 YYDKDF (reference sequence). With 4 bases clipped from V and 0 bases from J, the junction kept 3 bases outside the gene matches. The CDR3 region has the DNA TGTGCCACCAGCATGACTAGCGCCAGCACAGATACGCAGTATTTT. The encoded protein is CATSMTSASTDTQYF.

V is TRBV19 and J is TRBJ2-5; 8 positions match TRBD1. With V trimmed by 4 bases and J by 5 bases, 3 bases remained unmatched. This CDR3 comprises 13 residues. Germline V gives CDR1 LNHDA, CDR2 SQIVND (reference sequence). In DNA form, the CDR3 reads TGTGCCAGTAGTACCGGGACAGGCGAGACCCAGTACTTC. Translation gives CASSTGTGETQYF. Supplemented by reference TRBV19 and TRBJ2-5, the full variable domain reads DGGITQSPKYLFRKEGQNVTLSCEQNLNHDAMYWYRQDPGQGLRLIYYSQIVNDFQKGDIAEGYSVSREKKESFPLTVTSAQKNPTAFYLCASSTGTGETQYFGPGTRLLVL.

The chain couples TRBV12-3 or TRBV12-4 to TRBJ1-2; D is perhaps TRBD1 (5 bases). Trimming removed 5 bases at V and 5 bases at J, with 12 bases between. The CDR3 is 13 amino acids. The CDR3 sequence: CASSGDSLYGYTF. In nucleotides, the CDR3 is TGTGCCAGCAGTGGAGACAGTTTATATGGCTACACCTTC.

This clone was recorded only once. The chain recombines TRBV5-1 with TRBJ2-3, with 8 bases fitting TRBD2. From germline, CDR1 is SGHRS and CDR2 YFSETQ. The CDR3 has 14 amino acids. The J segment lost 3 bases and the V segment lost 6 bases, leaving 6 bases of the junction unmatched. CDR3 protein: CASTPGGSTDTQYF. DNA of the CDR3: TGCGCCAGCACCCCGGGAGGGAGTACAGATACGCAGTATTTT.

CDR3 DNA sequence: TGTGCCAGCAGTGCCCGACTAGGAATTAGGCCCAATGAGCAGTTCTTC. This encodes CASSARLGIRPNEQFF. The rearrangement uses TRBV6-1 and TRBJ2-1; maybe TRBD2 (6 bases). V lost 4 bases, J lost 6 bases, and 19 bases lay in between. This CDR3 contains 16 residues. Per the germline V gene, CDR1 is MNHNS and CDR2 is SASEGT.